A selection of T cell receptor beta chains follows, all from one sample in a study of T cell repertoires in cytomegalovirus infection. One entry per CDR3 protein results from TCRdb running MiXCR on the reads. The table has roughly 570,000 distinct CDR3 sequences, almost 40% seen once. Their antigens remain unidentified. This specimen consisted of cultured PBMCs, obtained from culture after CMV antigen stimulation. These receptors all come from a human donor in good health (CMV status not recorded). Some clones in this sample may be carry-over from other donors' samples. The conserved cysteine and the conserved F or W are not part of the CDR3 here. Clone size appears in some rows only: once, few, many, or a class for an expanded clone.

j_call v_call clone_size cdr3_aa
TRBJ2-7 TRBV19 few ASRRNRESAGEQY
TRBJ1-5 TRBV7-2 NA ASSLVGSDGPRH
TRBJ2-3 TRBV19 NA ASSPGLSNTQY
TRBJ1-1 TRBV20-1 NA SALLRTVSEAF
TRBJ2-3 TRBV2 NA ASNGVIAGDTQY
TRBJ1-1 TRBV6-1 few ASSSDRGTEAF
TRBJ1-1 TRBV19 NA ASSGSETGTEAF
TRBJ2-1 TRBV20-1 NA SAGVLAVSYNEQF
TRBJ2-7 TRBV6-1 few ASSEAYTGAALTYEQY
TRBJ1-2 TRBV7-8 NA ASSFNSDSFIPYGYT
TRBJ2-3 TRBV6-2/TRBV6-3 NA ASRRIPGLEFTDTQY
TRBJ2-6 TRBV7-2 NA ASPRGHSISGANVLT
TRBJ2-2 TRBV7-2 NA ASSLPAAGAGELF
TRBJ1-1 TRBV14 once ASSHGGLIAEAF
TRBJ1-1 TRBV7-2 few ASSFISRLNTEAF
TRBJ2-3 TRBV6-6 NA ASSYRRTPDTQY
TRBJ2-7 TRBV7-6 few ASSGMGHSFSYEQY
TRBJ2-7 TRBV11-3 NA ASSFSGDYEQY
TRBJ2-3 TRBV7-6 NA ASSTDPASTDTQY
TRBJ2-3 TRBV7-2 few ASSSIAGGDTQY
TRBJ2-3 TRBV5-1 NA ASSLTRVDTQY
TRBJ2-5 TRBV7-2 NA ASSYQRFQETQY
TRBJ2-1 TRBV7-8 NA ASSLEGGFYNEQF
TRBJ2-5 TRBV7-6 NA ASSLFSTQETQY
TRBJ1-6 TRBV7-8 few ASSFGQVFSPLH
TRBJ1-5 TRBV7-9 few ASSTGTASNQPQH
TRBJ2-7 TRBV2 NA ASSENGDRAYEQY
TRBJ2-1 TRBV5-5 NA ASTQGVWGSSNEQF
TRBJ2-5 TRBV4-1 NA ASSSRGAGRRETQY
TRBJ2-1 TRBV7-6 few ASRMAYNEQF
TRBJ1-2 TRBV6-2/TRBV6-3 NA ASTKDSGYT
TRBJ2-1 TRBV12-3/TRBV12-4 NA ASSSGLASPHEQF
TRBJ1-1 TRBV7-8 many ASSYLGHRTNTEAF
TRBJ2-3 TRBV7-2 many ASSFFTSGRTDTQY
TRBJ2-1 TRBV7-6 NA ASSLEIPTSGVDQF
TRBJ2-5 TRBV10-3 NA AISESGGKTQY
TRBJ2-2 TRBV18 few ASSPLYSYGPGTGELF
TRBJ2-7 TRBV20-1 NA SARRTGEQY
TRBJ2-3 TRBV20-1 NA SVPGLAADTQY
TRBJ1-1 TRBV12-3/TRBV12-4 few ASREGAQKAF
TRBJ1-2 TRBV5-3 NA ASSLREGMNYGYT
TRBJ2-1 TRBV7-1 NA ASSRGDRPFEF
TRBJ2-5 TRBV5-5 few ASSPGPPRGETQY
TRBJ1-6 TRBV5-4 few ASSFSLDSANSPLH
TRBJ2-3 TRBV6-5 NA ASGDPGVVRTQY
TRBJ2-3 TRBV7-2 NA ASSLTSGGGSDTQY
TRBJ2-1 TRBV7-2 few ASSLVQTSGKNEQF
TRBJ2-1 TRBV7-2 NA ASSRGMRSNEQF
TRBJ1-5 TRBV19 NA ASSIRKGDPRSNQPQH
TRBJ2-7 TRBV7-3 NA ASSLGRGLSYEQY
TRBJ2-3 TRBV20-1 NA SARGTESGTDTQY
TRBJ2-5 TRBV7-6 NA ASSLRQDRETQY
TRBJ1-6 TRBV27 NA ASSLGGQNSPLH
TRBJ2-3 TRBV29-1 NA SARTSGDWDTQY
TRBJ2-3 TRBV7-6 few ASSSEVGTSVH
TRBJ2-7 TRBV6-5 NA ASSEKWYGAYEQY